This T cell receptor (beta chain) was retrieved from a study of cytomegalovirus exposure and HLA in healthy donors. General observations from the study: Within the data, a cluster of highly shared sequence variants was likely a sequencing artifact. What TCR beta sequences reportedly achieved was accurate prediction of HLA-A and HLA-B alleles in most subjects.

Trimming removed 1 base from V and 9 bases from J, with 7 bases in between. The CDR3 extends over 12 amino acids. Per the germline V gene, CDR1 is SGHTA and CDR2 is FQGTGA. 13 Jbeta primers and 60 Vbeta primers were used for the PCR. Assay used: immunoSEQ multiplex PCR; TCRdb lists only in-frame clones, some missing. The profile shows 150,000 or so clones, nearly 80% of them singletons. A note on this clone: What it binds is unknown.

The rearrangement uses TRBV7-3 and TRBJ2-1; D is unclear. This TCR came from a woman between 40 and 55 years old in good health and CMV-seronegative. Material: PBMCs. CDR3 loop: CASSLIRGEQFF. The CDR3 DNA sequence: TGTGCCAGCAGCTTAATACGAGGTGAGCAGTTCTTC.